This TCR beta chain emerged from a study of blood T cell repertoires in COVID-19. Between the trimmed V and J ends, which lost 4 bases and 3 bases, there was a span of 15 bases. Germline CDR1 MNHNS, CDR2 SASEGT. CDR3 size: 16 residues. Some clones are missing from TCRdb's copy, which holds only in-frame ones; the method was immunoSEQ multiplex PCR. The sample has some 150,000 clones, around 85% seen once; the top ten hold 9.2%. This TCR derives from a man in his forties or fifties who had recovered from COVID-19. The chain joins TRBV6-1 to TRBJ2-2; tentative D call: TRBD1 (6 bases). The sequenced sample was PBMCs or T cells enriched from blood (not recorded which). The CDR3 nucleotides are TGTGCCAGCAGTGGCGAATCGGACAGTTACACCGGGGAGCTGTTTTTT. It translates to CASSGESDSYTGELFF.